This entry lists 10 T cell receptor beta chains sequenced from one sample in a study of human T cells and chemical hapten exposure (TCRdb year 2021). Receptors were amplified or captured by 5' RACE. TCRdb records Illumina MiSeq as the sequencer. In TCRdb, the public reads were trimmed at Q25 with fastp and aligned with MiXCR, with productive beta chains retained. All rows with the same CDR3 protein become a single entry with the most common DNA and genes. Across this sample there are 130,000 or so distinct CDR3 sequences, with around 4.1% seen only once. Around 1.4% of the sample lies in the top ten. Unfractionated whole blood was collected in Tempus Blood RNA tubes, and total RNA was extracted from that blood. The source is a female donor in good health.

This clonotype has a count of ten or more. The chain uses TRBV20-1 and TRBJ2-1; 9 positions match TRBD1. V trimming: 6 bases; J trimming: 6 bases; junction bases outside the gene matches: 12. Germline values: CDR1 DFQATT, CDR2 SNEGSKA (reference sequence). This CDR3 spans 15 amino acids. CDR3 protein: CSAPKGGQGLNEQFF. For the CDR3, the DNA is TGCAGTGCCCCAAAGGGGGGACAGGGACTCAATGAGCAGTTCTTC.

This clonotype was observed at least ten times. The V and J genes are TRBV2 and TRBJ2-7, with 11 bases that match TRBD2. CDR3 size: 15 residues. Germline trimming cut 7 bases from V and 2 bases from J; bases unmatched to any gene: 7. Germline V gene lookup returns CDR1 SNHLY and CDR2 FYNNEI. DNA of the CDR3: TGTGCCAGCAAACCACTAGCGGGGGCACCCTACGAGCAGTACTTC. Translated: CASKPLAGAPYEQYF.

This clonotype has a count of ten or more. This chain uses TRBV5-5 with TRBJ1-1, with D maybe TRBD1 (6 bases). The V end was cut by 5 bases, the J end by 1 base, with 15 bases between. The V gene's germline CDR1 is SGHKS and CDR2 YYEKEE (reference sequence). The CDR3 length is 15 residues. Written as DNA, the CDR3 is TGTGCCAGCAGGGACTGGGGGCCCCCGAACACTGAAGCTTTCTTT. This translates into CASRDWGPPNTEAFF.

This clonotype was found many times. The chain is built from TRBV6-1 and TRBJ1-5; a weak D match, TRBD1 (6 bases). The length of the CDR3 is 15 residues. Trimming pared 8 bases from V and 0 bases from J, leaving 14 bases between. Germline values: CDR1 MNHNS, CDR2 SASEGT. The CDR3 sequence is CASVAGDLSNQPQHF. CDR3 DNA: TGTGCCAGCGTAGCAGGGGACCTTAGCAATCAGCCCCAGCATTTT.

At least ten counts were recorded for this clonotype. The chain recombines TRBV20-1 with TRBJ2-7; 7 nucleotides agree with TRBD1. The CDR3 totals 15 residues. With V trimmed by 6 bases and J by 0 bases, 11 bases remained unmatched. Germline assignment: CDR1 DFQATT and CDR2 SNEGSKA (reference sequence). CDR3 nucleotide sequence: TGCAGTGCAACCAATCGACAGGGATTCTCCTACGAGCAGTACTTC. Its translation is CSATNRQGFSYEQYF.

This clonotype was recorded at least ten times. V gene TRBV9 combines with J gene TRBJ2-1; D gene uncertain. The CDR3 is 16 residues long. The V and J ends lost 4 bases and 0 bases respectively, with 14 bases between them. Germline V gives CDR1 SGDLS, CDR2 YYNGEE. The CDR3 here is CASSPRRTSSYNEQFF. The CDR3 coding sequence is TGTGCCAGCAGCCCCCGTCGGACCAGCTCCTACAATGAGCAGTTCTTC.

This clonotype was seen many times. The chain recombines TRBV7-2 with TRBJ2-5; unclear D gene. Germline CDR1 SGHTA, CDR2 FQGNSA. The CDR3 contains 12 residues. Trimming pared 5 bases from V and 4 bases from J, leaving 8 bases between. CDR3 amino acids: CASSPQLETQYF. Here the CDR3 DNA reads TGTGCCAGCAGCCCCCAATTAGAGACCCAGTACTTC.

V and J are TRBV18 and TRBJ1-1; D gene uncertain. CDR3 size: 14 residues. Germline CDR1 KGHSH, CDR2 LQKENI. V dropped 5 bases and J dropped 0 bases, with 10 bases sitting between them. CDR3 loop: CASSIVSVNTEAFF. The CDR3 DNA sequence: TGTGCCAGCTCAATCGTATCAGTGAACACTGAAGCTTTCTTT.

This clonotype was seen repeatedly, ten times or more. The CDR3 bases are TGTGCCACCAGCGAAACAGGGGACTCTGGGGCCAACGTCCTGACTTTC. It specifies CATSETGDSGANVLTF. V gene TRBV15 combines with J gene TRBJ2-6; 7 bases align to TRBD1. From germline, CDR1 is LNHNV and CDR2 YYDKDF (reference sequence). V lost 5 bases and J lost 0; bases outside the gene matches: 4. This CDR3 contains 16 residues. Using reference TRBV15 and TRBJ2-6 for the parts outside the CDR3, the full variable domain is DAMVIQNPRYQVTQFGKPVTLSCSQTLNHNVMYWYQQKSSQAPKLLFHYYDKDFNNEADTPDNFQSRRPNTSFCFLDIRSPGLGDTAMYLCATSETGDSGANVLTFGAGSRLTVL.

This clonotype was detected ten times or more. CDR3 in amino acids: CASIKGGGRTDTQYF. In DNA, the CDR3 is TGTGCCAGCATAAAAGGAGGGGGACGCACAGATACGCAGTATTTT. The V and J genes are TRBV28 and TRBJ2-3; the D call may be TRBD1 or TRBD2 (6 bases each). Germline V CDR1 and CDR2: MDHEN, SYDVKM. V was trimmed by 7 bases and J by 1 base, leaving 15 bases between them. The CDR3 has 15 residues.